This TCR beta chain was recorded in a study of T cells after yellow fever vaccination. By 5'RACE template switching, TCR cDNA was produced, with a universal primer site and UMIs added in the process. A single record per CDR3 protein comes from TCRdb applying MiXCR to the 5' RACE reads. The sample records hundreds of thousands of distinct CDR3 sequences, approximately 15% being singletons. The CDR3 covers 14 residues. With V trimmed by 5 bases and J by 8 bases, 7 bases remained unmatched. Germline CDR1 and CDR2: LGHDT and YNNKEL (reference sequence). Overall study results and limits: Detected again after the booster were most primary-vaccination clones, at almost 97% CD4 and approximately 85% CD8. The secondary response was weaker, and its peak arrived faster, on day 5 versus 15.

This clonotype was picked up a small number of times. Its antigen remains unidentified. This TCR was recovered from a man aged 30 to 45 who received the YFV17D yellow fever vaccine. This sample comprised PBMCs, obtained on the day of the yellow fever booster vaccination. The J gene is TRBJ2-1, the V gene TRBV3-1; TRBD2 matches 9 bases. The CDR3 sequence: CASSGLAGADEQFF. DNA for the CDR3: TGTGCCAGCAGCGGGTTAGCGGGAGCCGATGAGCAGTTCTTC.